This record concerns one TCR beta chain sequence. The CDR3 sequence is 16 residues long. Per the germline V gene, CDR1 is SGHRS and CDR2 is YFSETQ. The J segment lost 2 bases and the V segment lost 4 bases, leaving 4 bases of the junction unmatched. This record belongs to a study of blood T cell repertoires in COVID-19. At the level of the study: PBMCs, B-cell-depleted T cells, or T cells were the source of the cDNA or gDNA that made up the material.

Profiled with immunoSEQ multiplex PCR; TCRdb holds only in-frame clones, not every one. The table has approximately 170,000 clones, approximately 74% seen once. The clonotype was recovered from a woman of 80 years or more with acute or convalescent COVID-19. The sequenced sample consisted of peripheral blood. The chain carries TRBV5-1 and TRBJ2-5; 14 bases agree with TRBD2. For the CDR3, the DNA is TGCGCCAGCAGCATGGGACTAGCGGGAGAACAAGAGACCCAGTACTTC. Its protein product is CASSMGLAGEQETQYF.